This TCR beta chain originates from a study of blood T cell repertoires in COVID-19. With V trimmed by 4 bases and J by 0 bases, 6 bases remained unmatched. The CDR3 extends over 16 amino acids. Germline CDR1 is SGHNT and CDR2 is YYREEE (reference sequence). This table comes from immunoSEQ multiplex PCR, and its TCRdb copy is limited to in-frame clones, with some not included. The sample has some 130,000 clones; roughly 85% are singletons. What was sequenced was peripheral blood. This receptor was taken from a man aged 60 to 69 with acute or convalescent COVID-19. V gene TRBV5-4 combines with J gene TRBJ2-4; 8 nucleotides align to TRBD1. CDR3 residues: CASSIQGGLAKNIQYF. The CDR3 coding sequence is TGTGCCAGCAGCATACAGGGGGGCCTAGCCAAAAACATTCAGTACTTC.